Each of the 30 T cell receptor beta chains below was sequenced from the same sample in a study of PD-1 blockade in mismatch repair-deficient tumors (dated by TCRdb to 2015 to 2018). Receptor amplification or capture employed the immunoSEQ multiplex PCR assay. TCRdb obtained this table from immuneACCESS and retained in-frame rearrangements with V and J assigned. These tables miss some clones; where compared with another copy, unresolved V genes account for less than half of the shortfall, and the remainder is unexplained. In this sample the table shows around 30,000 clones, 75% to 90% of which occur a single time. The ten largest make up around 3.4% of the sample. The sequencing used PBMCs, collected less than 7 weeks after starting pembrolizumab. All receptors derive from an adult with mismatch repair-deficient cancer.

V gene TRBV7-6 combines with J gene TRBJ2-5; TRBD2 matches at 8 bases. V dropped 7 bases and J dropped 5; count of bases not matched to a gene: 15. Looked up from germline, CDR1 is SGHVS and CDR2 is FNYEAQ. This CDR3 contains 16 residues. CDR3 sequence reads: CASTVVRGGQGETQYF. CDR3 DNA sequence: TGTGCCAGCACCGTCGTACGGGGGGGGCAGGGGGAGACCCAGTACTTC.

The chain joins TRBV21-1 to TRBJ2-7; TRBD1 is the table's D call, not checked against the DNA. TRBV21-1 is flagged as a pseudogene. The CDR3 extends over 16 amino acids. CDR3 sequence reads: CASSKKETGDYYEQYF. The CDR3 DNA sequence: TGTGCCAGCAGCAAAAAGGAGACAGGGGACTACTACGAGCAGTACTTC.

The genes are TRBV5-1 and TRBJ2-3, with D possibly being TRBD2 (6 bases). Germline V CDR1 and CDR2: SGHRS, YFSETQ. CDR3 size: 15 residues. V was pared by 2 bases and J by 0 bases, with 10 bases between. CDR3 nucleotide sequence: TGCGCCAGCAGCTTTGCGGGGCCTAGCACAGATACGCAGTATTTT. This translates into CASSFAGPSTDTQYF.

The rearrangement uses TRBV27 and TRBJ2-4, with TRBD2 matching 8 bases. The CDR3 spans 15 residues. CDR1 is MNHEY and CDR2 is SMNVEV in the germline V gene (reference sequence). With 6 bases clipped from V and 6 bases from J, the junction kept 10 bases outside the gene matches. The CDR3 protein is CASSSRGGAGNIQYF. For the CDR3, the DNA is TGTGCCAGCAGCTCCCGGGGGGGCGCGGGAAACATTCAGTACTTC.

This CDR3 is CASSEVGTGGRLSGANVLTF. The CDR3 DNA reads TGTGCCAGCAGTGAAGTCGGGACAGGTGGCCGACTCTCTGGGGCCAACGTCCTGACTTTC. The genes are TRBV2 and TRBJ2-6; 8 bases map to TRBD1. The J segment lost 0 bases and the V segment lost 1 base, leaving 11 bases of the junction unmatched. The CDR3 is 20 amino acids. Per the germline V gene, CDR1 is SNHLY and CDR2 is FYNNEI.

This chain links TRBV7-3 with TRBJ2-2; 8 positions agree with TRBD2. This CDR3 region has 16 residues. CDR1 SGHTA and CDR2 FQGTGA come from the germline V gene. Trimming cost V 5 bases and J 0 bases; bases outside gene matches: 5. In DNA form, the CDR3 reads TGTGCCAGCAGCCCCAGCGGGAGAGCGAACACCGGGGAGCTGTTTTTT. Its translation: CASSPSGRANTGELFF. The whole variable domain, remainder taken from reference TRBV7-3 and TRBJ2-2, is GAGVSQTPSNKVTEKGKYVELRCDPISGHTALYWYRQSLGQGPEFLIYFQGTGAADDSGLPNDRFFAVRPEGSVSTLKIQRTERGDSAVYLCASSPSGRANTGELFFGEGSRLTVL.

CDR3 sequence: CASSVQPSGQGHGYTF. CDR3 DNA sequence: TGCGCCAGCAGCGTCCAGCCCTCGGGACAGGGTCATGGCTACACCTTC. The V gene is TRBV5-1, the J gene TRBJ1-2, with 9 bases that match TRBD1. Per germline, CDR1 SGHRS and CDR2 YFSETQ. The CDR3 covers 16 residues. Trimming at V came to 4 bases and at J to 6 bases, leaving 13 bases not matched to a gene.

V usage is TRBV5-4 and J usage is TRBJ2-5; the match to TRBD1 covers 8 bases. The germline V gene has CDR1 SGHNT and CDR2 YYREEE (reference sequence). The CDR3 covers 16 residues. Losses at the gene ends were 3 bases for V and 0 bases for J; bases not matched to a gene: 7. Here the CDR3 reads CASSSLDRANQETQYF. The CDR3 nucleotides read TGTGCCAGCAGCTCATTGGACAGGGCGAACCAAGAGACCCAGTACTTC.

CDR3 region: CSASGSTDTQYF. In nucleotides, the CDR3 is TGCAGCGCCTCAGGTTCCACAGATACGCAGTATTTT. J is TRBJ2-3 and V is TRBV29-1, with D hard to call. This CDR3 contains 12 residues. Germline loops: CDR1 SQVTM, CDR2 ANQGSEA. The V end lost 7 bases, the J end lost 2 bases, and 10 bases lay between the germline ends.

The chain recombines TRBV28 with TRBJ2-3; 9 bases agree with TRBD2. The CDR3 totals 12 residues. The ends lost 11 bases at V and 4 bases at J; junction bases unmatched: 4. Germline CDR1 MDHEN, CDR2 SYDVKM. Here the CDR3 reads CALAGNADTQYF. As DNA, the CDR3 is TGTGCCCTAGCGGGAAACGCAGATACGCAGTATTTT.

The rearrangement uses TRBV28 and TRBJ1-5; D is possibly TRBD1 (5 bases). V was cut by 6 bases and J by 6 bases, with 9 bases left in between. CDR3 length: 12 residues. In germline, CDR1 is MDHEN, CDR2 SYDVKM. CDR3 region: CASSQGIQPQHF. Here the CDR3 DNA reads TGTGCCAGCAGCCAGGGTATTCAGCCCCAGCATTTT.

This clone was detected only once. This rearrangement joins TRBV5-4 to TRBJ2-6; D gene uncertain. Trimming left V 2 bases short and J 0 bases short, with 3 bases between. This CDR3 has 14 residues. From germline, CDR1 is SGHNT and CDR2 YYREEE (reference sequence). Written as DNA, the CDR3 is TGTGCCAGCAGCTTACTCTCTGGGGCCAACGTCCTGACTTTC. Protein sequence: CASSLLSGANVLTF.

The chain couples TRBV5-4 to TRBJ2-1; 9 bases fit TRBD1. CDR1 SGHNT and CDR2 YYREEE come from the germline V gene (reference sequence). The CDR3 sequence is 16 residues long. V dropped 3 bases and J dropped 5; count of bases not matched to a gene: 9. The CDR3 protein is CASSSPGDRDHNEQFF. The DNA for the CDR3 is TGTGCCAGCAGCTCACCGGGGGACAGGGACCACAATGAGCAGTTCTTC. Supplemented by reference TRBV5-4 and TRBJ2-1, the full variable domain reads ETGVTQSPTHLIKTRGQQVTLRCSSQSGHNTVSWYQQALGQGPQFIFQYYREEENGRGNFPPRFSGLQFPNYSSELNVNALELDDSALYLCASSSPGDRDHNEQFFGPGTRLTVL.

The rearrangement joins TRBV9 to TRBJ1-2, with D tentatively TRBD1 (6 bases). The germline V and J ends were trimmed by 2 bases and 2 bases, with 10 bases remaining between them. Germline CDR1 SGDLS, CDR2 YYNGEE. This CDR3 is 14 amino acids long. For the CDR3, the DNA is TGTGCCAGCAGCGTTCAGGGGCAGAACTATGGCTACACCTTC. Amino acid sequence: CASSVQGQNYGYTF.

The rearrangement links TRBV6-5 to TRBJ1-2, with 9 bases aligning to TRBD1. V trimming: 4 bases; J trimming: 2 bases; junction bases outside the gene matches: 5. CDR1 and CDR2 (germline): MNHEY, SVGAGI. The CDR3 is made up of 15 amino acids. CDR3 region: CASSSGGQGNYGYTF. CDR3 sequence (DNA): TGTGCCAGCAGTTCTGGGGGACAGGGCAACTATGGCTACACCTTC.

The V call is TRBV28, the J call TRBJ1-3, with D perhaps matching TRBD1 (5 bases). The CDR3 is 15 residues long. Trimming took off 1 base at V and 5 bases at J, with 12 bases between the two ends. Germline V gives CDR1 MDHEN, CDR2 SYDVKM. In nucleotides, the CDR3 is TGTGCCAGCAGTTTATCTGGGGGGATGAGAAACACCATATATTTT. Its translation: CASSLSGGMRNTIYF.

CDR3 sequence (DNA): TGTGCCAGCAGTGACTCGACGGGAGCAGATACGCAGTATTTT. Encoded protein: CASSDSTGADTQYF. The chain recombines TRBV6-4 with TRBJ2-3; perhaps TRBD2 as D (6 bases). Germline CDR1 and CDR2: MRHNA and SNTAGT. Trimming took off 0 bases at V and 4 bases at J, with 8 bases between the two ends. The CDR3 sequence is 14 residues long.

The chain is built from TRBV6-4 and TRBJ2-6, with TRBD2 identical over 13 bases. Germline V lookup: CDR1 MRHNA, CDR2 SNTAGT. V dropped 1 base and J dropped 3; count of bases not matched to a gene: 9. This CDR3 comprises 20 residues. CDR3 in amino acids: CASSDFPRLAGGYGANVLTF. DNA for the CDR3: TGTGCCAGCAGTGACTTCCCTCGACTAGCGGGAGGCTATGGGGCCAACGTCCTGACTTTC.

This clone was detected a few times. The chain combines TRBV19 with TRBJ1-2; no firm D call. The germline V gene has CDR1 LNHDA and CDR2 SQIVND (reference sequence). V lost 7 bases and J lost 4, with 19 bases in between. The CDR3 contains 15 residues. CDR3 region: CASTKELIGGYGYTF. CDR3 coding DNA: TGTGCCAGTACCAAGGAATTAATTGGCGGCTATGGCTACACCTTC.

This clone was detected a few times. The chain employs TRBV28 and TRBJ2-7, with TRBD2 matching 7 bases. The V segment lost 2 bases and the J segment 6 bases; nucleotides outside the gene matches: 4. Germline-derived CDR1 and CDR2 are MDHEN and SYDVKM. The CDR3 runs 13 residues. In DNA form, the CDR3 reads TGTGCCAGCAGTTTAGCGGGAGTCCCCGAGCAGTACTTC. As protein: CASSLAGVPEQYF.

CDR3 region: CASSLTALAGGNHEQFF. The CDR3 DNA follows: TGTGCCAGCAGCTTAACGGCGCTAGCGGGAGGGAACCATGAGCAGTTCTTC. The chain combines TRBV7-3 with TRBJ2-1, with TRBD2 matching over 12 bases. The CDR3 is 17 residues long. With 0 bases clipped from V and 8 bases from J, the junction kept 8 bases outside the gene matches. Germline CDR1 is SGHTA and CDR2 is FQGTGA.

The chain has TRBV30 and TRBJ1-1; no reliable D call. Trimming shortened V by 5 bases and J by 6 bases, and 13 bases separated the two germline ends. Germline CDR1 is GTSNPN and CDR2 is SVGIG (reference sequence). CDR3 length: 12 amino acids. DNA for the CDR3: TGTGCCTGGGAAGCGGGATCCGCTGAAGCTTTCTTT. Protein sequence: CAWEAGSAEAFF.

This clone was seen more than once but under ten times. The V gene is TRBV5-1, the J gene TRBJ2-7; D may be TRBD1 (6 bases). CDR1 is SGHRS, CDR2 YFSETQ, per germline. The CDR3 has 14 residues. V lost 5 bases to trimming and J lost 5 bases, with 17 bases between them. The CDR3 loop reads CASRPFWGQDEQYF. The CDR3 DNA reads TGCGCCAGCAGACCTTTTTGGGGGCAGGACGAGCAGTACTTC.

Here the CDR3 DNA reads TGTGCCAGCAGCGTAGGAGGACTAGCGGGAGGGCCGTACGAGCAGTACTTC. It translates to CASSVGGLAGGPYEQYF. The rearrangement links TRBV9 to TRBJ2-7; 15 nucleotides line up with TRBD2. The junction had 5 bases not matched to a gene; V was cut back by 0 bases and J by 4 bases. The CDR3 has 17 amino acids. The V gene's germline CDR1 is SGDLS and CDR2 YYNGEE.

This clone was counted only a few times. The chain uses TRBV2 and TRBJ2-7, with D perhaps TRBD1 (5 bases). This CDR3 has 12 amino acids. The germline V gene encodes CDR1 SNHLY and CDR2 FYNNEI. V lost 5 bases and J lost 7, with 12 bases in between. The DNA for the CDR3 is TGTGCCAGCAGTCCAGGGAATTGGGAGCAGTACTTC. It translates to CASSPGNWEQYF.

CDR3 in amino acids: CASSVGGGRTEAFF. The CDR3 coding sequence is TGTGCCAGCAGCGTAGGAGGGGGAAGGACTGAAGCTTTCTTT. The J gene is TRBJ1-1, the V gene TRBV9; TRBD1 might be the D (6 bases). V dropped 0 bases and J dropped 5 bases, with 11 bases sitting between them. The CDR3 covers 14 residues. CDR1 is SGDLS, CDR2 YYNGEE, per germline.

The V gene is TRBV5-5, the J gene TRBJ1-1; 10 bases are a match to TRBD1. Germline loops: CDR1 SGHKS, CDR2 YYEKEE (reference sequence). The CDR3 covers 15 residues. V lost 2 bases, J lost 2 bases, and 3 bases stayed unmatched. The CDR3 here is CASSLGTGVNTEAFF. The CDR3 coding sequence is TGTGCCAGCAGCTTAGGGACAGGGGTTAACACTGAAGCTTTCTTT. Combining the CDR3 with reference TRBV5-5 and TRBJ1-1 gives the whole variable domain DAGVTQSPTHLIKTRGQQVTLRCSPISGHKSVSWYQQVLGQGPQFIFQYYEKEERGRGNFPDRFSARQFPNYSSELNVNALLLGDSALYLCASSLGTGVNTEAFFGQGTRLTVV.

This clone was seen once. This rearrangement joins TRBV6-1 to TRBJ2-7; the match to TRBD1 covers 8 bases. Germline assignment: CDR1 MNHNS and CDR2 SASEGT. This CDR3 region has 16 residues. Unmatched junction bases numbered 9, after V lost 2 bases and J lost 3 bases. CDR3 bases: TGTGCCAGCAGTGAAAGGGACAGGTGGGGAGGCTACGAGCAGTACTTC. Its protein product is CASSERDRWGGYEQYF.

This rearrangement joins TRBV29-1 to TRBJ2-7; D might be TRBD2 (6 bases). Germline V lookup: CDR1 SQVTM, CDR2 ANQGSEA. The V and J ends lost 6 bases and 6 bases respectively, with 12 bases between them. This CDR3 contains 11 residues. The DNA of the CDR3 is TGCAGCGTGGGCGGGATGGCCGAGCAGTACTTC. Residues: CSVGGMAEQYF.

This clone was recorded only once. This chain connects TRBV11-1 to TRBJ2-1; a possible D gene is TRBD1 (7 bases). Trimming stripped 2 bases from V and 5 bases from J, with 16 bases between. Germline CDR1 reads SGHAT; CDR2 reads FQDESV (reference sequence). This CDR3 is 16 amino acids long. CDR3 sequence: CASSLSQTGRHNEQFF. The CDR3 nucleotides read TGTGCCAGCAGCTTATCTCAGACAGGGAGGCACAATGAGCAGTTCTTC.